The 27 T cell receptor beta chains below come from one sample, sequenced in a study of high-grade serous ovarian cancer treatment subgroups. Tumor samples were obtained before definitive surgery or chemotherapy. Here immunoSEQ multiplex PCR was the method, and the copy in TCRdb shows in-frame clones only, minus some. The sample has under 30,000 clones, around 80% seen once. Sample: tumor tissue. All receptors derive from a human donor with high-grade serous ovarian cancer.

The CDR3 loop reads CASSAGTHNEQFF. Written as DNA, the CDR3 is TGTGCCAGCAGTGCGGGGACCCACAATGAGCAGTTCTTC. This chain links TRBV2 with TRBJ2-1, with D tentatively TRBD1 or TRBD2 (5 bases each). Germline loops: CDR1 SNHLY, CDR2 FYNNEI. V shed 4 bases and J shed 5 bases, with 9 bases lying between them. CDR3 size: 13 residues.

The V call is TRBV7-2, the J call TRBJ2-7, with D tentatively TRBD2 (5 bases). The V gene lost 1 base and the J gene lost 6 bases, with 16 bases spanning the gap. This CDR3 region has 15 residues. Looked up from germline, CDR1 is SGHTA and CDR2 is FQGNSA. The CDR3 protein is CASSLVSGSASEQYF. CDR3 bases: TGTGCCAGCAGCTTAGTCAGCGGCAGCGCCTCCGAGCAGTACTTC.

Written as DNA, the CDR3 is TGTGCCAGCAGCTTAGGGGGGGCCATGAACACTGAAGCTTTCTTT. Its translation is CASSLGGAMNTEAFF. The gene calls are TRBV11-2 and TRBJ1-1; D is perhaps TRBD1 (6 bases). The CDR3 runs to 15 residues. CDR1 SGHAT and CDR2 FQNNGV come from the germline V gene. V dropped 1 base and J dropped 0 bases, with 9 bases sitting between them.

The chain has TRBV18 and TRBJ2-7, with D possibly matching TRBD1 (5 bases). Germline lookup yields CDR1 KGHSH and CDR2 LQKENI. Trimming shortened V by 6 bases and J by 13 bases, and 19 bases separated the two germline ends. CDR3 length: 12 amino acids. The CDR3 loop is CASSPSRQSPYF. The CDR3 coding sequence is TGTGCCAGCTCCCCCTCGCGACAGTCGCCCTACTTC.

The genes are TRBV15 and TRBJ2-7; tentatively, D is TRBD1 (5 bases). Trimming cost V 1 base and J 6 bases, with 7 bases left between them. CDR3 length: 12 residues. Per the germline V gene, CDR1 is LNHNV and CDR2 is YYDKDF (reference sequence). The CDR3 DNA reads TGTGCCACCAGCAGAGCAGGGTTCGAGCAGTACTTC. Translation: CATSRAGFEQYF.

This sequence joins TRBV28 and TRBJ2-2; D unresolved. The CDR3 sequence is 14 residues long. The V gene's germline CDR1 is MDHEN and CDR2 SYDVKM. V lost 8 bases and J lost 1, with 11 bases in between. Written as DNA, the CDR3 is TGTGCCAGCCTCAGTCACAAGAACACCGGGGAGCTGTTTTTT. Amino acid sequence: CASLSHKNTGELFF. The full variable domain, rest sourced from reference TRBV28 and TRBJ2-2, is DVKVTQSSRYLVKRTGEKVFLECVQDMDHENMFWYRQDPGLGLRLIYFSYDVKMKEKGDIPEGYSVSREKKERFSLILESASTNQTSMYLCASLSHKNTGELFFGEGSRLTVL.

The chain has TRBV5-1 and TRBJ1-1, with D possibly matching TRBD1 (5 bases). The CDR3 is 15 residues long. Looked up from germline, CDR1 is SGHRS and CDR2 is YFSETQ. Trimming shortened V by 3 bases and J by 4 bases, and 16 bases separated the two germline ends. The CDR3 coding sequence is TGCGCCAGCAGCTATGGACGACTTGGGGGCACTGAAGCTTTCTTT. Protein sequence: CASSYGRLGGTEAFF.

With respect to this clone: Different DNA sequences within this sample yield the same CDR3. The chain joins TRBV7-9 to TRBJ2-1, with no clear D. CDR1 SEHNR and CDR2 FQNEAQ come from the germline V gene (reference sequence). V lost 3 bases, J lost 5 bases, and 5 bases lay in between. This CDR3 region has 12 residues. The CDR3 is CASSFGNNEQFF. In DNA, the CDR3 is TGTGCCAGCAGCTTTGGGAACAATGAGCAGTTCTTC. Looking up the rest from reference TRBV7-9 and TRBJ2-1 gives the full variable domain: DTGVSQNPRHKITKRGQNVTFRCDPISEHNRLYWYRQTLGQGPEFLTYFQNEAQLEKSRLLSDRFSAERPKGSFSTLEIQRTEQGDSAMYLCASSFGNNEQFFGPGTRLTVL.

The chain combines TRBV6-1 with TRBJ2-3; 7 bases fit TRBD2. The CDR3 runs 15 residues. V lost 7 bases, J lost 0 bases, and 7 bases stayed unmatched. Germline assignment: CDR1 MNHNS and CDR2 SASEGT. CDR3: CASNKLATSTDTQYF. CDR3 sequence (DNA): TGTGCCAGCAACAAACTAGCGACGAGCACAGATACGCAGTATTTT.

In DNA form, the CDR3 reads TGTGCCAGCAGGCGTCAAGGGGTAGGGACCGGGGAGCTGTTTTTT. This translates into CASRRQGVGTGELFF. The rearrangement uses TRBV2 and TRBJ2-2, with D possibly TRBD1 on 5 matching bases. The CDR3 length is 15 residues. V gave up 6 bases and J gave up 5 bases, with 16 bases separating them. In germline, CDR1 is SNHLY, CDR2 FYNNEI.

The V and J genes are TRBV7-8 and TRBJ2-2; D unresolved. The CDR3 is 15 amino acids. The V end lost 2 bases, the J end lost 4 bases, and 11 bases lay between the germline ends. Germline assignment: CDR1 SGHVS and CDR2 FQNEAQ. The chain's CDR3 is CASSLKSGATGELFF. The CDR3 DNA reads TGTGCCAGCAGCTTAAAATCGGGTGCCACCGGGGAGCTGTTTTTT. Full variable domain (remainder filled in from reference TRBV7-8 and TRBJ2-2): GAGVSQSPRYKVAKRGQDVALRCDPISGHVSLFWYQQALGQGPEFLTYFQNEAQLDKSGLPSDRFFAERPEGSVSTLKIQRTQQEDSAVYLCASSLKSGATGELFFGEGSRLTVL.

The rearrangement uses TRBV15 and TRBJ1-4; D possibly corresponds to TRBD1 (6 bases). V lost 0 bases and J 8 bases, leaving 22 bases between the germline ends. From germline, CDR1 is LNHNV and CDR2 YYDKDF (reference sequence). This CDR3 comprises 18 residues. The DNA of the CDR3 is TGTGCCACCAGCAGAGATGGGGGCAAGAGGCGACCCTGGGAAAAACTGTTTTTT. It yields the protein CATSRDGGKRRPWEKLFF.

This clone was found once. The V call is TRBV6-5, the J call TRBJ1-5; D perhaps matches TRBD1 (5 bases). CDR3 length: 15 amino acids. The germline V gene encodes CDR1 MNHEY and CDR2 SVGAGI. Trimming left V 5 bases short and J 0 bases short, with 11 bases between. The CDR3 DNA sequence: TGTGCCAGCAGTAAGACAGCCCATAGCAATCAGCCCCAGCATTTT. Protein: CASSKTAHSNQPQHF.

The J gene is TRBJ2-7, the V gene TRBV19, with 10 positions matching TRBD1. This CDR3 has 15 residues. Germline CDR1 LNHDA, CDR2 SQIVND (reference sequence). Trimming took 3 bases from V and 2 from J; bases not matched to a gene: 4. The CDR3 region is CASSMRGQGPYEQYF. CDR3 nucleotides: TGTGCCAGTAGTATGAGGGGACAGGGGCCCTACGAGCAGTACTTC.

The rearrangement links TRBV29-1 to TRBJ2-7, with D uncertain. From germline, CDR1 is SQVTM and CDR2 ANQGSEA. The CDR3 length is 13 residues. V was pared by 5 bases and J by 3 bases, with 14 bases between. Here the CDR3 DNA reads TGCAGCGTTTTAGTTCCCCCCCTCTACGAGCAGTACTTC. Translation: CSVLVPPLYEQYF.

This sequence joins TRBV10-2 and TRBJ1-6; D is possibly TRBD1 (5 bases). The CDR3 consists of 13 residues. V was trimmed by 7 bases and J by 5 bases, leaving 9 bases between them. Germline V gene lookup returns CDR1 WSHSY and CDR2 SAAADI. The CDR3 loop is CASTGRNNSPLHF. In DNA, the CDR3 is TGCGCCAGCACGGGACGGAATAATTCACCCCTCCACTTT.

CDR3 sequence (DNA): TGCGCCAGCAGCTTAGGCAGCACCTACAATGAGCAGTTCTTC. Translated: CASSLGSTYNEQFF. This rearrangement joins TRBV5-1 to TRBJ2-1; no clear D. The CDR3 has 14 amino acids. CDR1 is SGHRS and CDR2 is YFSETQ in the germline V gene. V lost 2 bases and J 2 bases, leaving 8 bases between the germline ends.

This sequence joins TRBV19 and TRBJ2-7; 7 bases agree with TRBD2. V lost 5 bases and J lost 5; bases outside the gene matches: 21. The CDR3 sequence is 18 residues long. CDR1 LNHDA and CDR2 SQIVND come from the germline V gene (reference sequence). The CDR3 region is CASSYGGPSGGSFNEQYF. The CDR3, as DNA: TGTGCCAGTAGTTATGGCGGACCTAGTGGCGGGAGTTTTAACGAGCAGTACTTC.

The chain links TRBV4-2 to TRBJ2-3, with 13 bases that match TRBD2. Germline loops: CDR1 LGHNA, CDR2 YNFKEQ. The CDR3 totals 19 residues. Germline trimming cut 0 bases from V and 1 base from J; bases unmatched to any gene: 7. In DNA form, the CDR3 reads TGTGCCAGCAGCCAAGAATGGACTAGCGGGAGTATGGGCACAGATACGCAGTATTTT. Translating it yields CASSQEWTSGSMGTDTQYF.

The V and J genes are TRBV5-4 and TRBJ2-1, with 10 bases aligning to TRBD2. The CDR3 contains 15 residues. V was clipped by 3 bases and J by 9 bases; unmatched bases: 9. The germline V gene encodes CDR1 SGHNT and CDR2 YYREEE (reference sequence). The CDR3 protein is CASSSKAGGPSEQFF. CDR3 nucleotides: TGTGCCAGCAGCTCCAAAGCGGGAGGGCCGAGTGAGCAGTTCTTC.

The J gene is TRBJ1-2, the V gene TRBV5-8; the match to TRBD1 covers 7 bases. CDR3 length equals 12 residues. Trimming cost V 3 bases and J 8 bases; bases outside gene matches: 4. From germline, CDR1 is SGHTS and CDR2 YDEGEE. The CDR3 is CASSWRGHGYTF. The CDR3 region has the DNA TGTGCCAGCAGCTGGAGGGGGCACGGCTACACCTTC. The full variable domain, with the rest looked up from reference TRBV5-8 and TRBJ1-2, is EAGVTQSPTHLIKTRGQQATLRCSPISGHTSVYWYQQALGLGLQFLLWYDEGEERNRGNFPPRFSGRQFPNYSSELNVNALELEDSALYLCASSWRGHGYTFGSGTRLTVV.

The V call is TRBV7-8, the J call TRBJ2-7, with TRBD2 matching 8 bases. In germline, CDR1 is SGHVS, CDR2 FQNEAQ. Losses at the gene ends were 1 base for V and 0 bases for J; bases not matched to a gene: 2. The CDR3 covers 15 residues. The CDR3, as DNA: TGTGCCAGCAGCTTAGGGACTAGCTACTCCTACGAGCAGTACTTC. Its translation is CASSLGTSYSYEQYF.

The J gene is TRBJ2-1, the V gene TRBV5-4, with unresolved D. The CDR3 spans 13 residues. Trimming pared 0 bases from V and 8 bases from J, leaving 9 bases between. Germline CDR1 and CDR2: SGHNT and YYREEE (reference sequence). DNA for the CDR3: TGTGCCAGCAGCTTGGCAGGATCGGATGAGCAGTTCTTC. Its translation: CASSLAGSDEQFF. The full variable domain, completed using reference TRBV5-4 and TRBJ2-1, is ETGVTQSPTHLIKTRGQQVTLRCSSQSGHNTVSWYQQALGQGPQFIFQYYREEENGRGNFPPRFSGLQFPNYSSELNVNALELDDSALYLCASSLAGSDEQFFGPGTRLTVL.

The chain has TRBV7-9 and TRBJ2-7, with D tentatively TRBD2 (6 bases). The germline gives CDR1 SEHNR, CDR2 FQNEAQ (reference sequence). The CDR3 is made up of 15 amino acids. Trimming cost V 5 bases and J 6 bases, with 20 bases left between them. DNA for the CDR3: TGTGCCAGCAGCCCATCGTCCTTGGGGGGAGTCGAGCAGTACTTC. Its translation is CASSPSSLGGVEQYF.

The V call is TRBV6-4, the J call TRBJ2-5; 7 positions agree with TRBD2. The CDR3 runs to 17 residues. V lost 8 bases to trimming and J lost 3 bases; unmatched junction nucleotides: 18. The V gene's germline CDR1 is MRHNA and CDR2 SNTAGT. CDR3 region: CASDPLLAGRREETQYF. The CDR3 bases are TGTGCCAGCGATCCCCTCTTAGCGGGTCGCCGGGAAGAGACCCAGTACTTC.

The chain couples TRBV19 to TRBJ1-5; no firm D call. The CDR3 extends over 15 amino acids. Germline CDR1 and CDR2: LNHDA and SQIVND (reference sequence). V lost 7 bases and J lost 5, with 18 bases in between. CDR3 sequence: CASTLGHSGHQPQHF. In DNA, the CDR3 is TGTGCCAGTACCCTCGGGCACAGCGGACATCAGCCCCAGCATTTT.

This clone has only a few counts. The chain couples TRBV20-1 to TRBJ1-2, with TRBD1 as a possible D gene (5 bases). V lost 5 bases and J 7 bases, leaving 8 bases between the germline ends. Germline CDR1 DFQATT, CDR2 SNEGSKA (reference sequence). The length of the CDR3 is 10 residues. Here the CDR3 reads CSAQGVGYTF. Written as DNA, the CDR3 is TGCAGTGCTCAAGGGGTTGGCTACACCTTC.